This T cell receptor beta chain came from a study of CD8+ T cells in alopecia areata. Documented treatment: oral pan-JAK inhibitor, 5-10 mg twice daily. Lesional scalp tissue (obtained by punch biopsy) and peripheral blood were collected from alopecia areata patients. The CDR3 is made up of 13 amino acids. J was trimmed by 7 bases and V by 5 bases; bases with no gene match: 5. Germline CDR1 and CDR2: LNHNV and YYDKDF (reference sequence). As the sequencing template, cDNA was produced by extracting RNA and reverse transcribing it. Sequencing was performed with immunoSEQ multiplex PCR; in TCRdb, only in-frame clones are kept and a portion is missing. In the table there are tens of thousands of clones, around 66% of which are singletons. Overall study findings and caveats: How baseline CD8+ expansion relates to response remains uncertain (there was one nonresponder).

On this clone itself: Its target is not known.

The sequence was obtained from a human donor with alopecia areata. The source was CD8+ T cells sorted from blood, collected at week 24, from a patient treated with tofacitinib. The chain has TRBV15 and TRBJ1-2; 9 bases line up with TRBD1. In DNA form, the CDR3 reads TGTGCCACCAGCGTCAGGACAGGGGCTGGCTACACCTTC. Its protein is CATSVRTGAGYTF.